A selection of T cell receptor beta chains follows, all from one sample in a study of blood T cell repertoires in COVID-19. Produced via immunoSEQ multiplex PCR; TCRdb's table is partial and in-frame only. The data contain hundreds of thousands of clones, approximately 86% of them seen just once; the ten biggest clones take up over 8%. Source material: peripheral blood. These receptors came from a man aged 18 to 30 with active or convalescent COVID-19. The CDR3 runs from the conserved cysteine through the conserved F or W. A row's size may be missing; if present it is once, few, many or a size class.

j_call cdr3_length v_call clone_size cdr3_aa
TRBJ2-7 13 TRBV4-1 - CASSQVETYEQYF
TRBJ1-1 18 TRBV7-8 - CASSLLGFGRGENTEAFF
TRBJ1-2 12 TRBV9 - CASSDRQGISAF
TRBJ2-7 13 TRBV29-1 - CSVLRGDGYEQYF
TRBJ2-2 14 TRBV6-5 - CASRTPGDTGELFF
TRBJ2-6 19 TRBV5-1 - CASSWVGQGPLSGANVLTF
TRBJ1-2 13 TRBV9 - CASSVAQNYGYTF
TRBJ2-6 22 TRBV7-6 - CASSLKLLAPEGAHSGANVLTF
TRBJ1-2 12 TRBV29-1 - CSGQGGNYGYTF
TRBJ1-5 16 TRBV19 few CASSVSGTGSNQPQHF
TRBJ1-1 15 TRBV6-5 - CASSYAQGMNTEAFF
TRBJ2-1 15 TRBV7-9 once CASSTQTSGAGEQFF
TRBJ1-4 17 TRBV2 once CASSKRLRDRENEKLFF
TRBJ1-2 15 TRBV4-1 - CASSQTGTGAYGYTF
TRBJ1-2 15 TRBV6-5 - CASSNTGGAGYGYTF
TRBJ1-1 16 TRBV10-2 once CASSPGTGLLVSEAFF
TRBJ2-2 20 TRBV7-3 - CASSHQTISGTGDSTGELFF
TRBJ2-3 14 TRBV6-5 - CASSYAGAGNTQYF
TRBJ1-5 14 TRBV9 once CASSVGSGPQPQHF
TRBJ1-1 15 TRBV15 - CATSVNRAMNTEAFF
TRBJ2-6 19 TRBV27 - CASSLIRFGTGVGANVLTF
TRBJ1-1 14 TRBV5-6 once CASSVGTGNTEAFF
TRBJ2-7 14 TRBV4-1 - CASSPGQNSYEQYF
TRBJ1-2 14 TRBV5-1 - CASSLVGGGYGYTF
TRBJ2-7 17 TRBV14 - CASSQQNEGARSYEQYF
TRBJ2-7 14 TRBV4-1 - CASSQGAGQNEQYF
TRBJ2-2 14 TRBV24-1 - CATEASGHTGELFF
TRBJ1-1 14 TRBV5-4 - CASSVAGWGTEAFF
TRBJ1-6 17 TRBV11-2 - CASSHRTGLLGNSPLHF
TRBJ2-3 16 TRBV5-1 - CASSLGTDTSTDTQYF
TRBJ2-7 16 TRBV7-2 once CASSLVKRGLSYEQYF
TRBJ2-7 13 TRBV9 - CASSVGSGGEQYF
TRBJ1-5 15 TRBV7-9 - CASSLGWAENQPQHF
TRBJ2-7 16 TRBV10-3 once CAISDDHSGGPYEQYF
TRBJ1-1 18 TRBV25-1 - CASSAALHTGIMNTEAFF
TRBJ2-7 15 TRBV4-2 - CASSQVVESSYEQYF
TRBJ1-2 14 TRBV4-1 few CASSQDLTGNGYTF
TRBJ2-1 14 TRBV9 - CASSVGQGADEQFF
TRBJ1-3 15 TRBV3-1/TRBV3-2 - CASSPDFLSGNTIYF
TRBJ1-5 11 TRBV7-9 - CASSRGEPQHF
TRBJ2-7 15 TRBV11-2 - CASSSRTGGTYEQYF
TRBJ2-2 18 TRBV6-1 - CASSVHGIESGNTGELFF
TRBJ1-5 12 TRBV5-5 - CASSVSGQPQHF
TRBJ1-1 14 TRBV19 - CASSSGAPNTEAFF
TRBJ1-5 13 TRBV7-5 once CASTDRSNQPQHF
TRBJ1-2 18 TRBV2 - CASIGQGKQLHNRYGYTF
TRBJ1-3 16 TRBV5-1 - CASSTNTGSSGNTIYF
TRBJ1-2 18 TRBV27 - CASSPSSRRAGTRYGYTF
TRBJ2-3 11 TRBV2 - CASSASGVQYF